This T cell receptor beta chain came from a study of blood T cells in healthy people across ages. A second PCR, run for about 7 to 12 cycles, used a sample-barcoded 5' primer plus a J-beta primer mix. TCRdb recomputed calls from the 5' RACE reads with MiXCR, one row per CDR3 protein. The data contain around 1.5 million distinct CDR3 sequences, 59% of them singletons. This CDR3 has 17 residues. CDR1 LGHNA and CDR2 YSLEER come from the germline V gene. V lost 0 bases to trimming and J lost 2 bases; unmatched junction nucleotides: 6. This receptor was identified in a man aged 18-30 years in good health. The chain is built from TRBV4-3 and TRBJ2-1, with 8 nucleotides matching TRBD2. The specimen was blood. Here the CDR3 DNA reads TGCGCCAGCAGCCAAGATGATGGCGGGGGGACCTACAATGAGCAGTTCTTC. Translation: CASSQDDGGGTYNEQFF.